One and the same sample provided the 31 T cell receptor beta chains below, sequenced in a study of CD4+ T cells in melanoma. Measured with immunoSEQ multiplex PCR; TCRdb has only the in-frame clones, and not every one. Of around 110,000 clones listed, 92% are singletons. Sequenced input: peripheral blood. Source of these receptors: a human donor with melanoma.

This chain uses TRBV6-4 with TRBJ2-2, with D uncertain. This CDR3 contains 12 residues. V was clipped by 2 bases and J by 8 bases, with 6 bases between them. The germline gives CDR1 MRHNA, CDR2 SNTAGT. The CDR3 nucleotides are TGTGCCAGCAGTGACCCACCTGGGGAGCTGTTTTTT. Protein sequence: CASSDPPGELFF.

The chain employs TRBV11-1 and TRBJ2-3; 10 nucleotides align to TRBD1. This CDR3 region has 16 residues. The V segment lost 3 bases and the J segment 0 bases; nucleotides outside the gene matches: 3. Germline lookup yields CDR1 SGHAT and CDR2 FQDESV (reference sequence). The CDR3 DNA sequence: TGTGCCAGCAGCTTGAGACAGGGGGCTAGCACAGATACGCAGTATTTT. It codes for CASSLRQGASTDTQYF.

The rearrangement uses TRBV29-1 and TRBJ2-3; TRBD2 matches 8 bases. Germline CDR1 reads SQVTM; CDR2 reads ANQGSEA. The CDR3 loop spans 13 amino acids. With 7 bases clipped from V and 6 bases from J, the junction kept 9 bases outside the gene matches. The CDR3: CSAHGGAGDTQYF. In DNA form, the CDR3 reads TGCAGCGCTCACGGGGGGGCTGGGGATACGCAGTATTTT.

The chain has TRBV4-1 and TRBJ1-5, with 7 bases identical to TRBD1. The junction had 13 bases not matched to a gene; V was cut back by 0 bases and J by 11 bases. The CDR3 is 16 residues long. CDR1 and CDR2 (germline): MGHRA, YSYEKL. In nucleotides, the CDR3 is TGCGCCAGCAGCCAAGATTCCAGGGGGGCCGAGGTGTCCCAGCATTTT. It yields the protein CASSQDSRGAEVSQHF.

The gene calls are TRBV19 and TRBJ2-7; TRBD2 is a possible D gene (6 bases). The V gene lost 4 bases and the J gene lost 1 base, with 8 bases spanning the gap. Germline V gene lookup returns CDR1 LNHDA and CDR2 SQIVND (reference sequence). The CDR3 is 13 residues long. The CDR3 sequence is CASSTGTSYEQYF. The CDR3 DNA follows: TGTGCCAGTAGTACCGGGACTTCCTACGAGCAGTACTTC.

The chain has TRBV7-2 and TRBJ1-2; D unclear. Trimming stripped 1 base from V and 5 bases from J, with 11 bases between. The length of the CDR3 is 14 residues. CDR1 and CDR2 (germline): SGHTA, FQGNSA. The CDR3 reads CASSLEMDRYGYTF. The DNA of the CDR3 is TGTGCCAGCAGCTTAGAGATGGACCGGTATGGCTACACCTTC.

The chain uses TRBV27 and TRBJ1-3; D is undetermined. The length of the CDR3 is 15 residues. V lost 8 bases to trimming and J lost 0 bases, with 14 bases between them. Looked up from germline, CDR1 is MNHEY and CDR2 is SMNVEV (reference sequence). The CDR3 here is CASAPWGSSGNTIYF. The CDR3 DNA is TGTGCCAGCGCCCCGTGGGGATCCTCTGGAAACACCATATATTTT.

The V gene is TRBV19, the J gene TRBJ1-1; the D is unclear. Germline lookup yields CDR1 LNHDA and CDR2 SQIVND (reference sequence). Between the trimmed V and J ends, which lost 4 bases and 4 bases, there was a span of 16 bases. There are 15 residues in the CDR3. CDR3 nucleotide sequence: TGTGCCAGTAGTAAAGCTCGGGCTCCGGGCACTGAAGCTTTCTTT. Its translation: CASSKARAPGTEAFF. Complete variable domain (other parts from reference TRBV19 and TRBJ1-1): DGGITQSPKYLFRKEGQNVTLSCEQNLNHDAMYWYRQDPGQGLRLIYYSQIVNDFQKGDIAEGYSVSREKKESFPLTVTSAQKNPTAFYLCASSKARAPGTEAFFGQGTRLTVV.

This clone was recorded once. The chain has TRBV11-3 and TRBJ2-7, with TRBD1 matching 11 bases. This CDR3 is built from 16 residues. Unmatched junction bases numbered 8, after V lost 5 bases and J lost 2 bases. Germline loops: CDR1 SGHNT, CDR2 YENEEA. CDR3 residues: CASSPPQGQGAYEQYF. CDR3 sequence (DNA): TGTGCCAGCAGCCCCCCGCAGGGACAGGGGGCCTACGAGCAGTACTTC.

CDR3 nucleotides: TGTGCCAGCAGTGGCCCCCCGGGACTAGCGGGGGGGCGCCTCCAAGAGACCCAGTACTTC. Protein product: CASSGPPGLAGGRLQETQYF. This rearrangement joins TRBV2 to TRBJ2-5, with 16 positions matching TRBD2. CDR1 is SNHLY and CDR2 is FYNNEI in the germline V gene. Germline trimming cut 4 bases from V and 1 base from J; bases unmatched to any gene: 12. CDR3 length equals 20 residues.

The V gene is TRBV29-1, the J gene TRBJ1-5; 8 bases line up with TRBD1. Germline CDR1 is SQVTM and CDR2 is ANQGSEA. The CDR3 spans 13 residues. V lost 6 bases, J lost 5 bases, and 6 bases stayed unmatched. The CDR3 sequence is CSVQGASDQPQHF. The CDR3 DNA is TGCAGCGTCCAGGGGGCGAGCGATCAGCCCCAGCATTTT.

As DNA, the CDR3 is TGTGCCAGCAGCTTAGTCGTTTCAGATACGCAGTATTTT. It encodes CASSLVVSDTQYF. The chain employs TRBV7-2 and TRBJ2-3; D unclear. There are 13 residues in the CDR3. The V end lost 1 base, the J end lost 4 bases, and 6 bases lay between the germline ends. Germline lookup yields CDR1 SGHTA and CDR2 FQGNSA.

This chain joins TRBV28 and TRBJ1-1; tentatively, D is TRBD1 (5 bases). The CDR3 covers 17 residues. Deletions cut 5 bases from V and 2 bases from J, with 21 bases between. Germline assignment: CDR1 MDHEN and CDR2 SYDVKM. The CDR3 nucleotides read TGTGCCAGCAGTCCGGAAGGGAGGGGCCCATACAACACTGAAGCTTTCTTT. Translated: CASSPEGRGPYNTEAFF.

V usage is TRBV27 and J usage is TRBJ1-6; unclear D gene. CDR1 is MNHEY and CDR2 is SMNVEV in the germline V gene (reference sequence). V lost 6 bases and J 0 bases, leaving 6 bases between the germline ends. The CDR3 is made up of 14 amino acids. This chain's CDR3 is CASSWGSYNSPLHF. CDR3 sequence (DNA): TGTGCCAGCAGCTGGGGCTCCTATAATTCACCCCTCCACTTT.

The chain links TRBV20-1 to TRBJ2-5, with no clear D. Per germline, CDR1 DFQATT and CDR2 SNEGSKA (reference sequence). CDR3 length: 11 residues. V dropped 6 bases and J dropped 4 bases, with 9 bases sitting between them. CDR3 sequence: CSARQRETQYF. The CDR3 nucleotides are TGCAGTGCCAGACAAAGAGAGACCCAGTACTTC.

The V gene is TRBV5-8, the J gene TRBJ1-6; D unresolved. Germline-derived CDR1 and CDR2 are SGHTS and YDEGEE. The CDR3 is made up of 12 amino acids. V lost 4 bases and J lost 15, with 14 bases in between. CDR3 DNA sequence: TGTGCCAGCAGCCATTTGAGGTCTCGCCTCCACTTT. Encoded protein: CASSHLRSRLHF.

This chain joins TRBV28 and TRBJ1-1; D may be TRBD1 (6 bases). The CDR3 spans 13 residues. V lost 6 bases to trimming and J lost 8 bases, with 16 bases between them. Per the germline V gene, CDR1 is MDHEN and CDR2 is SYDVKM. CDR3 sequence (DNA): TGTGCCAGCAGATCTCAGGGGAGGAGGGAAGCTTTCTTT. Translated: CASRSQGRREAFF.

The genes are TRBV29-1 and TRBJ2-3, with D possibly matching TRBD2 (6 bases). The CDR3 length is 14 residues. The V gene's germline CDR1 is SQVTM and CDR2 ANQGSEA. Trimming took off 3 bases at V and 0 bases at J, with 10 bases between the two ends. The CDR3, as DNA: TGCAGCGTTGAGGGGGGTCCTAGCACAGATACGCAGTATTTT. Translation: CSVEGGPSTDTQYF.

V and J are TRBV7-3 and TRBJ1-2; D unclear. Germline assignment: CDR1 SGHTA and CDR2 FQGTGA. V lost 5 bases, J lost 8 bases, and 18 bases lay in between. This CDR3 is built from 14 residues. CDR3 region: CASSPEVGIGGYTF. The DNA for the CDR3 is TGTGCCAGCAGCCCTGAGGTGGGGATTGGGGGCTACACCTTC.

The chain joins TRBV11-2 to TRBJ1-4; no clear D. Germline lookup yields CDR1 SGHAT and CDR2 FQNNGV. The CDR3 runs 15 residues. V was pared by 5 bases and J by 3 bases, with 13 bases between. CDR3 DNA: TGTGCCAGCAGCCCTAGGACGGCTGCTAATGAAAAACTGTTTTTT. Its translation is CASSPRTAANEKLFF.

This rearrangement joins TRBV9 to TRBJ2-1, with TRBD2 identical over 8 bases. This CDR3 is 15 amino acids long. The V and J ends lost 1 base and 7 bases, in that order; junction bases with no gene match: 7. Germline V gene data show CDR1 as SGDLS and CDR2 as YYNGEE. The CDR3: CASSVRAGGSNEQFF. The DNA of the CDR3 is TGTGCCAGCAGCGTAAGGGCGGGAGGATCGAATGAGCAGTTCTTC. Full variable domain (rest looked up from reference TRBV9 and TRBJ2-1): DSGVTQTPKHLITATGQRVTLRCSPRSGDLSVYWYQQSLDQGLQFLIQYYNGEERAKGNILERFSAQQFPDLHSELNLSSLELGDSALYFCASSVRAGGSNEQFFGPGTRLTVL.

V usage is TRBV7-2 and J usage is TRBJ2-7; a possible D gene is TRBD2 (6 bases). CDR3 size: 13 residues. The germline CDR1 and CDR2 sequences are SGHTA and FQGNSA. Trimming stripped 5 bases from V and 3 bases from J, with 11 bases between. CDR3 region: CASSPTRGYEQYF. The CDR3 DNA follows: TGTGCCAGCAGCCCGACTAGGGGCTACGAGCAGTACTTC.

This rearrangement joins TRBV7-9 to TRBJ1-6; 9 bases are shared with TRBD1. Germline CDR1 and CDR2: SEHNR and FQNEAQ (reference sequence). V was clipped by 0 bases and J by 7 bases; unmatched bases: 4. The CDR3 contains 16 residues. This CDR3 reads CASSLAATGGNSPLHF. The CDR3 DNA is TGTGCCAGCAGCTTAGCGGCGACAGGGGGAAATTCACCCCTCCACTTT.

V and J are TRBV4-1 and TRBJ1-5; D unclear. The length of the CDR3 is 15 residues. Per the germline V gene, CDR1 is MGHRA and CDR2 is YSYEKL. Trimming removed 2 bases at V and 0 bases at J, with 8 bases between. CDR3 nucleotide sequence: TGCGCCAGCAGCCAATACAGTCATAGCAATCAGCCCCAGCATTTT. Translation: CASSQYSHSNQPQHF.

V gene TRBV5-1 combines with J gene TRBJ2-1, with D perhaps TRBD2 (5 bases). Germline V gene lookup returns CDR1 SGHRS and CDR2 YFSETQ. The V and J ends lost 0 bases and 5 bases respectively, with 6 bases between them. The CDR3 contains 13 residues. For the CDR3, the DNA is TGCGCCAGCAGCTTGGGAGCGGACAATGAGCAGTTCTTC. This translates into CASSLGADNEQFF.

V gene TRBV7-6 combines with J gene TRBJ2-3; weak D call: TRBD2 (5 bases). CDR1 is SGHVS, CDR2 FNYEAQ, per germline. The CDR3 is 17 residues long. The V gene lost 5 bases and the J gene lost 1 base, with 19 bases spanning the gap. For the CDR3, the DNA is TGTGCCAGCAGCATATACGCCCCTGCGGGTCGCACAGATACGCAGTATTTT. Residues: CASSIYAPAGRTDTQYF. Filled out from reference TRBV7-6 and TRBJ2-3, the complete variable domain reads GAGVSQSPRYKVTKRGQDVALRCDPISGHVSLYWYRQALGQGPEFLTYFNYEAQQDKSGLPNDRFSAERPEGSISTLTIQRTEQRDSAMYRCASSIYAPAGRTDTQYFGPGTRLTVL.

V is TRBV9 and J is TRBJ2-2; 11 bases line up with TRBD2. CDR1 and CDR2 (germline): SGDLS, YYNGEE. V was clipped by 0 bases and J by 5 bases; unmatched bases: 3. This CDR3 comprises 16 residues. The CDR3 sequence is CASSVELAGETGELFF. The CDR3 bases are TGTGCCAGCAGCGTAGAACTAGCGGGAGAAACCGGGGAGCTGTTTTTT. Together with reference TRBV9 and TRBJ2-2, the CDR3 gives the full variable domain: DSGVTQTPKHLITATGQRVTLRCSPRSGDLSVYWYQQSLDQGLQFLIQYYNGEERAKGNILERFSAQQFPDLHSELNLSSLELGDSALYFCASSVELAGETGELFFGEGSRLTVL.

This clone was observed once. The genes are TRBV7-2 and TRBJ1-2, with a weak D call TRBD1 (6 bases). The CDR3 spans 14 residues. Looked up from germline, CDR1 is SGHTA and CDR2 is FQGNSA. V was clipped by 2 bases and J by 4 bases, with 11 bases between them. In nucleotides, the CDR3 is TGTGCCAGCAGCTTACTGGGACAAAGCTATGGCTACACCTTC. It codes for CASSLLGQSYGYTF.

In this sample, this clone turned up once. V is TRBV29-1 and J is TRBJ1-3; D remains ambiguous. V was trimmed by 5 bases and J by 0 bases, leaving 11 bases between them. Germline V gives CDR1 SQVTM, CDR2 ANQGSEA. The length of the CDR3 is 14 residues. The DNA for the CDR3 is TGCAGCGTTTCGGCGTCCGCCTCTGGAAACACCATATATTTT. The encoded protein is CSVSASASGNTIYF.

V and J are TRBV6-5 and TRBJ1-2; possible D gene TRBD1, 6 bases. Deletions cut 2 bases from V and 6 bases from J, with 10 bases between. The CDR3 runs to 13 residues. Looked up from germline, CDR1 is MNHEY and CDR2 is SVGAGI. CDR3 coding DNA: TGTGCCAGCAGTTACCTTAACAGGGATGGCTACACCTTC. Translating it yields CASSYLNRDGYTF.

The chain has TRBV6-5 and TRBJ2-1; possibly TRBD2 for D (6 bases). V lost 5 bases to trimming and J lost 10 bases, with 15 bases between them. Germline assignment: CDR1 MNHEY and CDR2 SVGAGI. This CDR3 spans 13 amino acids. The CDR3 reads CASSLPGGGEQFF. The CDR3 DNA reads TGTGCCAGCAGTCTACCGGGTGGGGGGGAGCAGTTCTTC.